This T cell receptor beta chain is from a study of blood T cells in healthy people across ages (dated by TCRdb to about 2015). In terms of the full investigation: Template switching captured roughly one uniquely barcoded TCR beta cDNA molecule per two T cells in model experiments. Age-related changes in TCR beta repertoire diversity were measured in the study by deep sequencing normalized with unique cDNA molecular identifiers. Four age groups were formed from the donors: young (average approximately 15 years), middle-aged (approximately 40), aged (around 68) and long-lived (around 80). To avoid experimental bias, donors of different ages were spread randomly across the sequencing lanes. For two donors (one aged 18 to 30 and one aged 80 or older), the study analyzed two additional independent replicas of 1 million unique cDNA reads from the same blood draw. Study-wide findings and limitations: A strong correlation was found between observed TCR beta diversity and the percentage of naive T cells measured by flow cytometry. Estimates of total diversity based on one million sequenced T cells were regarded as lower bounds and as underestimates. Bulk unsorted PBMC profiling prevented conclusive comparison of naive and antigen-experienced compartments. As age increased, observed TCR beta diversity per million T cells dropped in a roughly linear way, and a significant reduction was already evident by age around 41. Donor CMV infection status was unknown, potentially confounding age-related changes in expanded clonotypes. The long-lived group showed more naive CD4+ T cells, fewer expanded clones and increased TCR diversity than the aged group, suggesting age selection.

With respect to this clonotype: Its antigen remains unidentified. This may come from a read error, since a much larger clone is one base off. No conserved phenylalanine or tryptophan is present at the end of the CDR3, so a read error is the likely explanation.

Donors were 39 systemically healthy Caucasian individuals from Russia aged about 6 to 100 years. Roughly 10 milliliters of peripheral blood were drawn from each donor into EDTA-treated Vacutainer tubes. Ficoll-Paque density-gradient centrifugation was used to isolate PBMCs, with at least 7 million per sample. Total RNA was extracted from PBMCs with Trizol reagent, with at least 5 micrograms obtained per sample. Naive CD45RAhigh/CD27high T cell percentages were measured by flow cytometry on a PBMC aliquot from every donor. The germline V gene specifies SQVTM as CDR1 and ANQGSEA as CDR2. The V end loses 7 bases and the J end loses 4 bases, and a stretch of 8 bases separates them. The CDR3 length is 11 residues, termini included. The entry retains the CDR3 DNA only, 33 bases that are in frame from base 1. Library preparation used 5' RACE. The sample was run on an Illumina HiSeq 2500. A second roughly 6 to 11 cycle PCR used a sample-barcoded 5' primer and a J-beta primer mix. A unique molecular identifier was introduced onto each TCR beta cDNA molecule by a template-switch 5' adaptor carrying 12 random nucleotides. Each sample yielded at least 3 million CDR3-containing paired-end reads. First-strand cDNA synthesis was performed from all RNA using the Mint cDNA synthesis kit, with priming by a TRBC-specific oligonucleotide. Following uracil-DNA glycosylase treatment, a first 18-cycle PCR with universal primers M1SS and BC2_uni_R was performed on all cDNA. Processing in the source paper ran as follows. For normalization, 1 million high-quality reads were randomly selected from each sample, with every read carrying a distinct molecular identifier. Reads sharing molecular identifiers were discarded rather than binned into consensus sequences. CDR3 identification, clonotype clustering and error correction used MiTCR with a Q25 quality threshold and the strictest error-elimination algorithm. A nonparametric unseen species model with Euler transformation was used to estimate a lower bound on total TCR beta diversity. TCRdb ran its own pipeline on the public reads, namely fastp trimming at Q25 and MiXCR clone calling, and kept in-frame beta chains. Identical CDR3 protein sequences are pooled into one entry, listed with their most common genes and DNA. For this entry, the V and J calls and clone size follow TCRdb and not the study's own pipeline. The sample table contains under 2,000,000 distinct CDR3 sequences; only one count was recorded for around half of them. Of the sample, approximately 2% is held by the ten largest clones.

Sequenced: blood. The chain joins TRBV29-1 to TRBJ2-4, and perhaps TRBD2 as D gene, on 5 matching bases. This sequence originates from a woman between 40 and 50 years old in good health. The CDR3 reads CSGAAKNIQYS. The nucleotides are TGCAGCGGAGCGGCGAAAAACATTCAGTACTCC.